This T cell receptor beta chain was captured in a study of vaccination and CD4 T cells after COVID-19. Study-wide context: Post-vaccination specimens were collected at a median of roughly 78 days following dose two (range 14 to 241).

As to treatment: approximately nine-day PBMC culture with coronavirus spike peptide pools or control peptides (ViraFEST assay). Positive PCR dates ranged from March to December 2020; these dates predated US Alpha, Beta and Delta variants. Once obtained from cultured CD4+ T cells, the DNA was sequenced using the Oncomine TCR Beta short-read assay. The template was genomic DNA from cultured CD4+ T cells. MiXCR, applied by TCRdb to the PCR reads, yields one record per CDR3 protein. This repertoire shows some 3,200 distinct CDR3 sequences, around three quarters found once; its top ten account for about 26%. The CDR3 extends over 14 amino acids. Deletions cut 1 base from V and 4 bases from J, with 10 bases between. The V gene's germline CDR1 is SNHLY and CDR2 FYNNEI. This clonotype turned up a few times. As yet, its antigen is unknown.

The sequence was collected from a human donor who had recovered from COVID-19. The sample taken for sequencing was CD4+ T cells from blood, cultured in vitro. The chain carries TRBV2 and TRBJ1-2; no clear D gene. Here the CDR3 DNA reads TGTGCCAGCAGTGAAGGAGGAGGGTTCTATGGCTACACCTTC. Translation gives CASSEGGGFYGYTF.